The rows below give T cell receptor beta chains drawn from one sample of a study of regulatory T cells in long-lasting Graves disease. TCRdb ran MiXCR on the multiplex PCR reads and lists one entry per CDR3 protein. The sample holds 580,000 or so distinct CDR3 sequences, 15% to 20% seen once. The same data also went into a second study, on T cells in Graves' hyperthyroidism and ophthalmopathy.

The source material was peripheral blood mononuclear cells (PBMCs), sampled at new diagnosis, from a patient treated with antithyroid drugs. These receptors all come from a young man with Graves disease. Both conserved end residues are part of each CDR3. D genes are given only for firm matches. Where a row states a size, it is once, few, many or the class of an expanded clone; other rows omit it.

d_call	j_call	v_call	clone_size	cdr3_nt	cdr3_aa
.	TRBJ2-5	TRBV28	few	TGTGCCAGCACGAGGACGGTGAAGGAGACCCAGTACTTC	CASTRTVKETQYF
TRBD2	TRBJ2-1	TRBV30	.	TGTGCCTGGGGGACTAGCGGATACAATGAGCAGTTCTTC	CAWGTSGYNEQFF
TRBD2	TRBJ2-1	TRBV7-3	few	TGTGCCAGCAGCCGACAGCGGACTAGCTCCTACAATGAGCAGTTCTTC	CASSRQRTSSYNEQFF
.	TRBJ2-2	TRBV27	many	TGTGCCAGCACCAAGGGGGGGATACAGGGGGTCACCGGGGAGCTGTTTTTT	CASTKGGIQGVTGELFF
TRBD2	TRBJ2-3	TRBV5-1	few	TGCGCCAGCAGCTCCACCCTTAGCGGGAGGGCAGATACGCAGTATTTT	CASSSTLSGRADTQYF
TRBD1	TRBJ2-6	TRBV18	many	TGTGCCAGCTCACCCGGGACAGGGGTAGGGGCCAACGTCCTGACTTTC	CASSPGTGVGANVLTF
TRBD2	TRBJ2-2	TRBV6-5	many	TGTGCCAGCAGTTATTCTAGCGGGAGGGCCCGAACCGGGGAGCTGTTTTTT	CASSYSSGRARTGELFF
.	TRBJ2-7	TRBV4-2	few	TGTGCCAGCAGCCAAGATTATCCGGGACCCGAGGCCGCGCAGTACTTC	CASSQDYPGPEAAQYF
TRBD1	TRBJ2-7	TRBV5-4	few	TGTGCCAGCAGCCAACGACAGGGGGCCTACGAGCAGTACTTC	CASSQRQGAYEQYF
TRBD1	TRBJ1-1	TRBV3-1	few	TGTGCCAGCAGAAAAGGGACAGGGAACACTGAAGCTTTCTTT	CASRKGTGNTEAFF
TRBD2	TRBJ2-6	TRBV19	many	TGTGCCAGTAGCGGGGGACTAGCGGGAGTCTCCGGGGCCAACGTCCTGACTTTC	CASSGGLAGVSGANVLTF
TRBD2	TRBJ2-1	TRBV29-1	.	TGCAGCGTTGAGGGGGAGCGGGAGGGGGAGCAGTTCTTC	CSVEGEREGEQFF
.	TRBJ2-3	TRBV6-2/TRBV6-3	many	TGTGCCAGCAGTCCCCTGCGCGGGACCACAGATACGCAGTATTTT	CASSPLRGTTDTQYF
.	TRBJ1-5	TRBV6-1	few	TGTGCCAGCAGCCACAACAGGGATCATCAGCCCCAGCATTTT	CASSHNRDHQPQHF
.	TRBJ2-4	TRBV5-1	.	TGCGCCAGCAGCTTGGAGGGACAAATAACAAACATTCAGTACTTC	CASSLEGQITNIQYF
TRBD2	TRBJ2-3	TRBV20-1	.	TGCAGTGTTATGGGTGCGGGAGTGGGCACAGATACGCAGTATTTT	CSVMGAGVGTDTQYF
.	TRBJ2-3	TRBV7-9	.	TGTGCCAGCAGCTTGTACACTAACACAGATACGCAGTATTTT	CASSLYTNTDTQYF
.	TRBJ1-1	TRBV19	.	TGTGCCAGTAATATGGTTCAGAACACTGAAGCTTTCTTT	CASNMVQNTEAFF
TRBD1	TRBJ2-1	TRBV24-1	few	TGTGCCACCAGTGAGCCAGGGGGCGGCTCCTACAATGAGCAGTTCTTC	CATSEPGGGSYNEQFF
TRBD1	TRBJ1-4	TRBV28	many	TGTGCCAGCAGAGGACAGGTGGATGAAAAACTGTTTTTT	CASRGQVDEKLFF
.	TRBJ2-1	TRBV14	.	TGTGCCAGCAGCCAAGAAACCAGGAATGAGCAGTTCTTC	CASSQETRNEQFF
TRBD1	TRBJ1-2	TRBV6-1	.	TGTGCCAGCAGTGAAGCTATGGGCAGGGGGTACGGCTACACCTTC	CASSEAMGRGYGYTF
.	TRBJ2-1	TRBV19	few	TGTGCCAGTAGTCAGACTTACAATGAGCAGTTCTTC	CASSQTYNEQFF
TRBD1	TRBJ2-1	TRBV20-1	.	TGCAGTGCTGGGGGAGTTACCGGGACAGGGTTATACAATGAGCAGTTCTTC	CSAGGVTGTGLYNEQFF
TRBD2	TRBJ2-5	TRBV7-6	many	TGTGCCAGCAGCAAAGCCGGGACTACCCGACAAGAGACCCAGTACTTC	CASSKAGTTRQETQYF
.	TRBJ2-3	TRBV28	many	TGTGCCAGCAGACCCGGGGGCACAGATACGCAGTATTTT	CASRPGGTDTQYF
TRBD2	TRBJ2-5	TRBV6-1	many	TGTGCCAGCAGCCAAGGGGGGACTAGCATCCCGGGAGAGACCCAGTACTTC	CASSQGGTSIPGETQYF
TRBD1	TRBJ1-6	TRBV20-1	many	TGCAGTGCTAGAGATACAGGGGTTAATTCACCCCTCCACTTT	CSARDTGVNSPLHF
TRBD1	TRBJ2-1	TRBV7-2	many	TGTGCCAGCAGCTACCGGACAGGGAACAATGAGCAGTTCTTC	CASSYRTGNNEQFF
TRBD2	TRBJ2-5	TRBV9	many	TGTGCCAGCAGCGCCTTGGGACTAGCGGGAGGGTTTTCCCAGTACTTC	CASSALGLAGGFSQYF